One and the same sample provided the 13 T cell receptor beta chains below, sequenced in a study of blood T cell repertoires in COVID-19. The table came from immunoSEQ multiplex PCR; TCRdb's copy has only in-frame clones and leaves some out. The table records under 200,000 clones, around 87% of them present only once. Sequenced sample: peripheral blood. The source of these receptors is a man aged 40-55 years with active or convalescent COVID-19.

The CDR3 bases are TGTGCCAGCAGCGTAGGTAACAATGAGCAGTTCTTC. It yields the protein CASSVGNNEQFF. The chain joins TRBV9 to TRBJ2-1; D unresolved. There are 12 residues in the CDR3. Trimming stripped 0 bases from V and 5 bases from J, with 3 bases between. The germline V gene has CDR1 SGDLS and CDR2 YYNGEE. Full variable domain (outside the CDR3, taken from reference TRBV9 and TRBJ2-1): DSGVTQTPKHLITATGQRVTLRCSPRSGDLSVYWYQQSLDQGLQFLIQYYNGEERAKGNILERFSAQQFPDLHSELNLSSLELGDSALYFCASSVGNNEQFFGPGTRLTVL.

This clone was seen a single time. CDR3 protein: CASSLDSNFYEQYF. Here the CDR3 DNA reads TGTGCCAGCAGCTTAGACAGCAATTTCTACGAGCAGTACTTC. V gene TRBV7-8 combines with J gene TRBJ2-7; no definite D call. The CDR3 has 14 amino acids. The germline V and J ends were trimmed by 1 base and 3 bases, with 10 bases remaining between them. Germline CDR1 reads SGHVS; CDR2 reads FQNEAQ.

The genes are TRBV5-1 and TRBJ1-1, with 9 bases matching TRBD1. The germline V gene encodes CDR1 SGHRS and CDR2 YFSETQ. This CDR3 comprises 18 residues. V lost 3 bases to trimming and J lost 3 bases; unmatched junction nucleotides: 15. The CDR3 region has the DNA TGCGCCAGCAGCTCGGGTCGGGGACAGGGTGTGAGGGACACTGAAGCTTTCTTT. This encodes CASSSGRGQGVRDTEAFF.

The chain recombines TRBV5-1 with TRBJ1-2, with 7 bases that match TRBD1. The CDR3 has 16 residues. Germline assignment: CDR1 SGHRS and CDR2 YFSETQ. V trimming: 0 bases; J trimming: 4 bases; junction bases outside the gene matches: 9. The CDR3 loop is CASSLGLGDSTYGYTF. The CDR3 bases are TGCGCCAGCAGCTTGGGCCTTGGGGACAGTACCTATGGCTACACCTTC.

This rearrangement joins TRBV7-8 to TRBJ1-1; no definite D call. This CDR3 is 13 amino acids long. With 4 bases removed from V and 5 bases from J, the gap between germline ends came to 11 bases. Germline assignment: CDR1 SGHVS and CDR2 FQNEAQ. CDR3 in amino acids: CASSSPLSTEAFF. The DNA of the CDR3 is TGTGCCAGCAGCTCGCCGTTGAGTACTGAAGCTTTCTTT.

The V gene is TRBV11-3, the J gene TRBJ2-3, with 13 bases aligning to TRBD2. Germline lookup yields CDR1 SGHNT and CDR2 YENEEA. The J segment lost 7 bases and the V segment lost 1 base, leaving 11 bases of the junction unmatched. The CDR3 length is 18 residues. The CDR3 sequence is CASSLGSGTSGELNTQYF. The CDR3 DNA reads TGTGCCAGCAGCTTAGGTTCCGGGACTAGCGGGGAGTTAAATACGCAGTATTTT.

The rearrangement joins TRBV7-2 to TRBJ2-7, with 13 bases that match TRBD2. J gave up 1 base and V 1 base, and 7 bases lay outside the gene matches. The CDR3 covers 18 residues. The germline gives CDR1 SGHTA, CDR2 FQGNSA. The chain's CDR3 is CASSLGPGLAGESYEQYF. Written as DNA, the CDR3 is TGTGCCAGCAGCTTAGGTCCCGGACTAGCGGGAGAGTCCTACGAGCAGTACTTC.

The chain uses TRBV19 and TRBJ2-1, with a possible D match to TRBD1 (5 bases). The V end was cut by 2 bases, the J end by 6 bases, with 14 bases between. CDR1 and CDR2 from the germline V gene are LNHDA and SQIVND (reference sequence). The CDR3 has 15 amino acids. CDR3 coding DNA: TGTGCCAGTAGTATACAGGGCCCGTTGTTCAATGAGCAGTTCTTC. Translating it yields CASSIQGPLFNEQFF.

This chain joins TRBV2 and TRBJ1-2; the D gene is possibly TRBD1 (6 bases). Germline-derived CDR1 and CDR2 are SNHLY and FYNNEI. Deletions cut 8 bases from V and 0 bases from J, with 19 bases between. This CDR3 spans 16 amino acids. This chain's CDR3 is CASLTGGAGANYGYTF. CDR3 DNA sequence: TGTGCCAGCCTTACCGGGGGCGCGGGAGCTAACTATGGCTACACCTTC.

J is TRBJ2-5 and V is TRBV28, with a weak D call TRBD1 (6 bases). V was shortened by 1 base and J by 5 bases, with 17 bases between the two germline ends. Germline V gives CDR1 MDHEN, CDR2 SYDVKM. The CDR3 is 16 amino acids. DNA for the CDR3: TGTGCCAGCAGTTTATTGGACAGCGAAGGAAGGGAGACCCAGTACTTC. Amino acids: CASSLLDSEGRETQYF.

The chain's CDR3 is CASSLGTASGELFF. As DNA, the CDR3 is TGTGCCAGCAGCCTAGGGACAGCTTCCGGGGAGCTGTTTTTT. The V call is TRBV11-1, the J call TRBJ2-2; 7 bases align to TRBD1. Germline CDR1 and CDR2: SGHAT and FQDESV (reference sequence). V shed 5 bases and J 6 bases; nucleotides not matched to a gene: 6. The CDR3 loop spans 14 amino acids.

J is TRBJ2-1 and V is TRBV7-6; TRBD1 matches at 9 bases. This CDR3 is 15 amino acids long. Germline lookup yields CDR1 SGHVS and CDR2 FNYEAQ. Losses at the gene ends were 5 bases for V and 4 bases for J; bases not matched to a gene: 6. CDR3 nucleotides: TGTGCCAGCAGCGGCCGGGACAGGGTTTACAATGAGCAGTTCTTC. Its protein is CASSGRDRVYNEQFF.

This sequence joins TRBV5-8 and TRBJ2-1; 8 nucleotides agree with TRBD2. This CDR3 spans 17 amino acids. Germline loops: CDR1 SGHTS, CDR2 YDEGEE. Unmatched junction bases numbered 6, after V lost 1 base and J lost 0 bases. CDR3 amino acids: CASSLFRGGSSYNEQFF. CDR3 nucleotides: TGTGCCAGCAGCTTGTTTCGCGGGGGGAGCTCCTACAATGAGCAGTTCTTC.